Below are 10 T cell receptor beta chains sequenced from a single sample in a study of CD8+ T cells in alopecia areata. The treatment: oral pan-JAK inhibitor, 5-10 mg twice daily. In each case, RNA was isolated and then reverse transcribed into cDNA as the sequencing template. Profiling relied on immunoSEQ multiplex PCR, and the TCRdb table lists in-frame clones only, not all of them. The sample shows roughly 210,000 clones, around two fifths of them seen only once. The sequences come from CD4+ T cells sorted from blood, collected at roughly week 36, from a patient treated with tofacitinib. Receptors were obtained from a human donor with alopecia areata.

This clone was counted many times. The J gene is TRBJ2-5, the V gene TRBV30; D is ambiguous. CDR3 length equals 12 residues. Trimming cost V 0 bases and J 4 bases, with 6 bases left between them. Germline assignment: CDR1 GTSNPN and CDR2 SVGIG (reference sequence). The CDR3 here is CAWSVARETQYF. In nucleotides, the CDR3 is TGTGCCTGGAGTGTAGCCCGAGAGACCCAGTACTTC.

A remark on this clone: Within the sample, other DNA sequences also encode this same CDR3. V gene TRBV5-1 combines with J gene TRBJ2-7; D unresolved. Germline V gene sequence: CDR1 SGHRS, CDR2 YFSETQ. This CDR3 region has 14 residues. The V gene lost 0 bases and the J gene lost 1 base, with 8 bases spanning the gap. This CDR3 reads CASSLDSRSYEQYF. The CDR3 nucleotides read TGCGCCAGCAGCTTGGATTCTCGTTCCTACGAGCAGTACTTC. Drawing the rest from reference TRBV5-1 and TRBJ2-7, the complete variable domain is KAGVTQTPRYLIKTRGQQVTLSCSPISGHRSVSWYQQTPGQGLQFLFEYFSETQRNKGNFPGRFSGRQFSNSRSEMNVSTLELGDSALYLCASSLDSRSYEQYFGPGTRLTVT.

This clone came up a few times. The gene calls are TRBV29-1 and TRBJ1-1; D is uncertain. CDR3 size: 13 residues. Trimming removed 3 bases from V and 3 bases from J, with 11 bases in between. Per germline, CDR1 SQVTM and CDR2 ANQGSEA. The CDR3 DNA follows: TGCAGCGTTGAGCCAGGTCGCCACACTGAAGCTTTCTTT. Its protein product is CSVEPGRHTEAFF.

This clone was detected only a few times. The chain joins TRBV2 to TRBJ2-5; TRBD1 matches at 10 bases. J gave up 4 bases and V 4 bases, and 6 bases lay outside the gene matches. Per the germline V gene, CDR1 is SNHLY and CDR2 is FYNNEI. The CDR3 has 15 amino acids. CDR3 sequence (DNA): TGTGCCAGCAGTGGGGGACAGGGGAGTGGAGAGACCCAGTACTTC. This codes for CASSGGQGSGETQYF.

The chain recombines TRBV5-1 with TRBJ1-1; D might be TRBD1 (6 bases). V dropped 1 base and J dropped 0 bases, with 10 bases sitting between them. This CDR3 is 15 amino acids long. Germline V CDR1 and CDR2: SGHRS, YFSETQ. The CDR3 coding sequence is TGCGCCAGCAGCTTGCCAGGGGCGCTGAACACTGAAGCTTTCTTT. Amino acid sequence: CASSLPGALNTEAFF.

This clone occurred a few times. The rearrangement joins TRBV6-6 to TRBJ2-3; a possible D gene is TRBD1 (5 bases). CDR1 MNHNY and CDR2 SVGAGI come from the germline V gene (reference sequence). Trimming took 4 bases from V and 5 from J, leaving 13 bases between them. The CDR3 spans 14 residues. This CDR3 is CASSFREVEDTQYF. DNA for the CDR3: TGTGCCAGCAGTTTCAGGGAAGTAGAAGATACGCAGTATTTT.

The rearrangement joins TRBV29-1 to TRBJ2-1; TRBD2 matches at 7 bases. V shed 8 bases, J shed 6 bases, and the junction held 10 bases outside the gene matches. CDR1 and CDR2 (germline): SQVTM, ANQGSEA. The CDR3 spans 13 residues. The CDR3 bases are TGCAGCCTAGCGGAGTTAGGAGGCAATGAGCAGTTCTTC. Protein: CSLAELGGNEQFF.

This clone has more than one count but fewer than ten. The chain recombines TRBV29-1 with TRBJ2-3; D could derive from TRBD1 or TRBD2 (5 bases each). The CDR3 spans 13 residues. Germline V gives CDR1 SQVTM, CDR2 ANQGSEA. V lost 6 bases, J lost 0 bases, and 10 bases lay in between. In nucleotides, the CDR3 is TGCAGCGTGAACTGGGGGAGCACAGATACGCAGTATTTT. The encoded protein is CSVNWGSTDTQYF.

This clone has more than one count but fewer than ten. The CDR3 DNA follows: TGTGCCAGCAGCTTTGTGCCCCAGGGCGGGGAGCTGTTTTTT. Residues: CASSFVPQGGELFF. The chain employs TRBV11-2 and TRBJ2-2, with D tentatively TRBD1 (5 bases). The CDR3 runs to 14 residues. Trimming cost V 3 bases and J 7 bases, with 12 bases left between them. The germline CDR1 and CDR2 sequences are SGHAT and FQNNGV.

This clone was recorded a few times. This chain connects TRBV29-1 to TRBJ2-3, with D uncertain. The germline V gene has CDR1 SQVTM and CDR2 ANQGSEA. CDR3 length: 13 amino acids. With 0 bases removed from V and 6 bases from J, the gap between germline ends came to 10 bases. The CDR3 DNA sequence: TGCAGCGTTGAAGACCCCCTTGGGGATACGCAGTATTTT. Encoded protein: CSVEDPLGDTQYF.